The entry that follows covers one T cell receptor (beta chain) sequence. Antigen specificity is unknown. V gave up 3 bases and J gave up 8 bases; unmatched junction bases: 4. The germline gives CDR1 MNHEY, CDR2 SMNVEV (reference sequence). This CDR3 is 12 amino acids long. This sample was included in a study of graft-versus-host responses after intestinal transplantation. Turning to the study itself: Transplant types were multivisceral, liver-intestinal, or isolated intestinal. Tacrolimus and steroids were given for roughly 3 years to all recipients after anti-thymocyte globulin induction.

Sequencing used immunoSEQ multiplex PCR; TCRdb keeps in-frame clones, though not all of them. This table holds about 88,000 clones, more than 90% found once. Study-wide findings and caveats: Some patients had graft-donor T cell macrochimerism. In their allografts, the ratios of graft-versus-host to host-versus-graft T cell clones were high. GvH clonotypes were identified within recipient marrow, with a subset emerging first in ileum or blood.

Sequencing used unstimulated CD4+ T cells sorted from spleen or lymph node cells, obtained before intestinal transplant. The origin of this receptor is a human donor who received an intestinal transplant. J is TRBJ2-7 and V is TRBV27; 7 bases line up with TRBD1. The CDR3 protein is CASSFQGVKQYF. The CDR3 region has the DNA TGTGCCAGCAGTTTTCAGGGGGTTAAGCAGTACTTC.